This record concerns one T cell receptor beta chain sequence. No antigen is known for it. The PCR contained 60 Vbeta and 13 Jbeta primers. Produced via immunoSEQ multiplex PCR; TCRdb's table is partial and in-frame only. The repertoire holds roughly 130,000 clones, with less than 85% as singletons. This sample is drawn from a study of cytomegalovirus exposure and HLA in healthy donors. Study-wide points: Follow-up analysis found HLA locus-dependent TCR association rates, highest for DRB1 and lowest for HLA-C. Highly shared sequence variants in one cluster were likely a sequencing artifact. Exclusion applied to some V segments, including TRBV6-2 and TRBV6-3, as they were indistinguishable.

Per germline, CDR1 SEHNR and CDR2 FQNEAQ (reference sequence). CDR3 length equals 17 residues. Germline trimming cut 5 bases from V and 15 bases from J; bases unmatched to any gene: 25. The chain employs TRBV7-9 and TRBJ2-1, with 7 positions matching TRBD2. The receptor was derived from a man younger than 30 in good health and CMV-seropositive. The sequencing sample was made of PBMCs. The CDR3 here is CASSPRLAVNTMVRRFF. The DNA of the CDR3 is TGTGCCAGCAGCCCTCGGCTAGCGGTAAATACAATGGTGAGACGGTTCTTC. Supplemented by reference TRBV7-9 and TRBJ2-1, the full variable domain reads DTGVSQNPRHKITKRGQNVTFRCDPISEHNRLYWYRQTLGQGPEFLTYFQNEAQLEKSRLLSDRFSAERPKGSFSTLEIQRTEQGDSAMYLCASSPRLAVNTMVRRFFGPGTRLTVL.